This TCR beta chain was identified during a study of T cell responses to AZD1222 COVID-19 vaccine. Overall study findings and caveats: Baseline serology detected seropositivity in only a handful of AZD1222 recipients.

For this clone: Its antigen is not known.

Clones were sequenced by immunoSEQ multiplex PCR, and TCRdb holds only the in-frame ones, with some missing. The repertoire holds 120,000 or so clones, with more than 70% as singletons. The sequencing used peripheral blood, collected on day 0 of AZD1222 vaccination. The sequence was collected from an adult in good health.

The CDR3 sequence is CASSRSPVGIYNEQFF. The CDR3 nucleotides are TGCGCCAGCAGTCGATCCCCAGTAGGGATTTACAATGAGCAGTTCTTC. The chain carries TRBV5-1 and TRBJ2-1; D gene ambiguous. The V gene's germline CDR1 is SGHRS and CDR2 YFSETQ. The CDR3 is made up of 16 amino acids. Trimming cost V 5 bases and J 4 bases, with 19 bases left between them. Complete variable domain (other parts from reference TRBV5-1 and TRBJ2-1): KAGVTQTPRYLIKTRGQQVTLSCSPISGHRSVSWYQQTPGQGLQFLFEYFSETQRNKGNFPGRFSGRQFSNSRSEMNVSTLELGDSALYLCASSRSPVGIYNEQFFGPGTRLTVL.